This TCR beta chain derives from a study of cytomegalovirus exposure and HLA in healthy donors. Whole-study findings and limits: Later, TCR association rates were found to vary by HLA locus, highest for DRB1 and lowest for HLA-C. Many donors shared some public TCRs, even though most TCR sequences were rare.

This clone was counted only a few times. Its antigen is as yet unknown. Germline V gene lookup returns CDR1 LGHNA and CDR2 YSLEER. The CDR3 extends over 15 amino acids. Use of 60 Vbeta and 13 Jbeta primers characterized the PCR. Profiling relied on immunoSEQ multiplex PCR, and the TCRdb table lists in-frame clones only, not all of them. The data contain some 94,000 clones, about two thirds of them singletons. Material: PBMCs. The V gene is TRBV4-3, the J gene TRBJ2-5; 7 bases are a match to TRBD1. Matching the DNA end better, TRBJ2-7 makes the J call doubtful. The TCR originated in a man over 45 in good health and CMV-seronegative. For the CDR3, the DNA is TGCGCCAGCAGCCAAGGAAAAGGGGGCATAAACGAGCAGTACTTC. Translating gives CASSQGKGGINEQYF.